The 17 T cell receptor beta chains given below trace back to one sample, sequenced in a study of draining lymph node invasion in breast cancer. TCRdb passed the bulk RNA-seq reads through MiXCR, listing each CDR3 protein once. The data hold 2,900 or so distinct CDR3 sequences, with approximately 50% observed a single time. Memory regulatory T cells were sorted as CD4+ CD45RA- CD25high cells. Material for sequencing was sorted memory Tregs from a lymph node. Source of these receptors: a female donor with luminal breast cancer.

The J gene is TRBJ2-3, the V gene TRBV7-9; D is unresolved. V lost 5 bases and J 3 bases, leaving 6 bases between the germline ends. The germline gives CDR1 SEHNR, CDR2 FQNEAQ (reference sequence). The CDR3 has 12 amino acids. The CDR3 bases are TGTGCCAGCAGCCCCCCGACAGATACGCAGTATTTT. It codes for CASSPPTDTQYF.

The genes are TRBV7-3 and TRBJ1-2; the match to TRBD1 covers 12 bases. From germline, CDR1 is SGHTA and CDR2 FQGTGA. CDR3 length equals 15 residues. The V gene end was trimmed by 5 bases and the J gene end by 5 bases; junction bases not matched to a gene: 6. The CDR3 sequence is CASSRDRGRRYGYTF. As DNA, the CDR3 is TGTGCCAGCAGCAGGGACAGGGGGCGCCGATATGGCTACACCTTC.

This clonotype was seen a few times. This chain links TRBV6-1 with TRBJ1-2, with 7 bases matching TRBD1. With 5 bases clipped from V and 1 base from J, the junction kept 7 bases outside the gene matches. CDR3 size: 15 residues. Looked up from germline, CDR1 is MNHNS and CDR2 is SASEGT. CDR3 protein: CASSPRQGVNYGYTF. The CDR3 DNA sequence: TGTGCCAGCAGTCCTCGCCAGGGGGTTAACTATGGCTACACCTTC.

This clonotype was seen a handful of times. This chain joins TRBV21-1 and TRBJ2-7; the D segment call TRBD1 is taken from the table without a DNA check. TRBV21-1 is shown as a pseudogene. This CDR3 region has 14 residues. CDR3 in amino acids: CASSRSPTGAEQYF. The CDR3, as DNA: TGTGCCAGCAGCAGAAGCCCAACAGGGGCCGAGCAGTACTTC.

CDR3 amino acids: CSARVLAGGPVVEQFF. DNA for the CDR3: TGCAGTGCTAGAGTTCTAGCGGGGGGGCCGGTGGTTGAGCAGTTCTTC. The chain links TRBV20-1 to TRBJ2-1; 12 positions match TRBD2. The CDR3 runs 16 residues. The ends lost 1 base at V and 9 bases at J; junction bases unmatched: 10. CDR1 DFQATT and CDR2 SNEGSKA come from the germline V gene (reference sequence).

About this clonotype: A read error is likely, as this CDR3 ends without the conserved phenylalanine or tryptophan. The gene calls are TRBV10-1 and TRBJ2-1; TRBD1 is a possible D gene (6 bases). The CDR3 totals 15 residues. The ends were cut back, 4 bases at V and 6 bases at J, with 16 bases in the middle. From germline, CDR1 is WNHNN and CDR2 SYGVQD (reference sequence). The chain's CDR3 is CASSAGRQALNEQFI. CDR3 nucleotides: TGCGCCAGCAGTGCGGGCAGACAGGCACTCAATGAGCAGTTCATC.

This chain links TRBV5-1 with TRBJ1-2; 7 nucleotides match TRBD1. V trimming: 5 bases; J trimming: 13 bases; junction bases outside the gene matches: 14. This CDR3 is 13 amino acids long. The germline V gene has CDR1 SGHRS and CDR2 YFSETQ. The CDR3 coding sequence is TGCGCCAGCAGAGGACAGGATGGGATACGGGGCACCTTC. Protein: CASRGQDGIRGTF.

V is TRBV6-5 and J is TRBJ1-1; possibly TRBD1 for D (5 bases). V was shortened by 6 bases and J by 3 bases, with 5 bases between the two germline ends. CDR1 and CDR2 (germline): MNHEY, SVGAGI. This CDR3 comprises 11 residues. The DNA of the CDR3 is TGTGCCAGCAGGGGGGACACTGAAGCTTTCTTT. This gives the protein CASRGDTEAFF.

The chain recombines TRBV5-6 with TRBJ1-2, with D perhaps matching TRBD1 (6 bases). The germline V and J ends were trimmed by 4 bases and 4 bases, with 20 bases remaining between them. CDR3 length equals 16 residues. Germline V CDR1 and CDR2: SGHDT, YYEEEE. The CDR3 is CASSPSGRGAFYGYTF. In DNA, the CDR3 is TGTGCCAGCAGCCCGAGCGGTCGGGGGGCCTTCTATGGCTACACCTTC.

This chain connects TRBV6-5 to TRBJ1-6; TRBD1 aligns across 7 bases. The CDR3 sequence is 15 residues long. V lost 5 bases to trimming and J lost 5 bases; unmatched junction nucleotides: 6. CDR1 is MNHEY and CDR2 is SVGAGI in the germline V gene. The CDR3 nucleotides read TGTGCCAGCAGTGCCGGGACAGTCAATAATTCACCCCTCCACTTT. This gives the protein CASSAGTVNNSPLHF.

The genes are TRBV29-1 and TRBJ2-1; the D is unclear. Trimming shortened V by 7 bases and J by 1 base, and 14 bases separated the two germline ends. Germline assignment: CDR1 SQVTM and CDR2 ANQGSEA. This CDR3 has 14 amino acids. In DNA, the CDR3 is TGCAGCGGGGCCCAAGGAAGGTCCTACAATGAGCAGTTCTTC. Translating it yields CSGAQGRSYNEQFF.

J is TRBJ1-3 and V is TRBV2; 7 bases line up with TRBD1. This CDR3 is built from 16 residues. Germline V lookup: CDR1 SNHLY, CDR2 FYNNEI. V trimming: 6 bases; J trimming: 0 bases; junction bases outside the gene matches: 8. The CDR3: CASSRQGESSGNTIYF. The CDR3 nucleotides read TGTGCCAGCAGCCGACAGGGTGAGAGCTCTGGAAACACCATATATTTT.

This clonotype appeared a few times. V gene TRBV18 combines with J gene TRBJ1-2; weak D call: TRBD1 (5 bases). The CDR3 is 13 residues long. Trimming pared 8 bases from V and 0 bases from J, leaving 10 bases between. CDR1 and CDR2 (germline): KGHSH, LQKENI. The CDR3 DNA reads TGTGCCAGCGGGGACGGCGCTAACTATGGCTACACCTTC. This encodes CASGDGANYGYTF.

The chain carries TRBV27 and TRBJ2-3; D unclear. Germline V gene sequence: CDR1 MNHEY, CDR2 SMNVEV (reference sequence). This CDR3 is 13 amino acids long. Trimming took off 2 bases at V and 2 bases at J, with 5 bases between the two ends. CDR3 protein: CASSLIATDTQYF. The CDR3 DNA sequence: TGTGCCAGCAGTTTAATAGCCACAGATACGCAGTATTTT.

V and J are TRBV10-3 and TRBJ2-5; maybe TRBD2 (5 bases). The CDR3 runs to 13 residues. Germline V gene sequence: CDR1 ENHRY, CDR2 SYGVKD. V gave up 7 bases and J gave up 2 bases, with 11 bases separating them. CDR3 protein: CAITPGIQETQYF. The CDR3 region has the DNA TGTGCCATCACTCCCGGGATTCAAGAGACCCAGTACTTC.

The chain uses TRBV4-2 and TRBJ1-2; 10 bases are shared with TRBD1. V gave up 4 bases and J gave up 2 bases; unmatched junction bases: 4. Germline V gene data show CDR1 as LGHNA and CDR2 as YNFKEQ. The CDR3 consists of 15 residues. CDR3: CASSRGTGDNYGYTF. Written as DNA, the CDR3 is TGTGCCAGCAGCCGGGGGACAGGGGACAACTATGGCTACACCTTC.

V gene TRBV18 combines with J gene TRBJ2-4; 7 nucleotides align to TRBD1. V shed 2 bases, J shed 11 bases, and the junction held 15 bases outside the gene matches. Germline assignment: CDR1 KGHSH and CDR2 LQKENI. The CDR3 contains 16 residues. CDR3 sequence: CASSPGDSQSKVVQYF. The CDR3 DNA follows: TGTGCCAGCTCACCAGGGGACAGTCAAAGTAAAGTAGTTCAGTACTTC.